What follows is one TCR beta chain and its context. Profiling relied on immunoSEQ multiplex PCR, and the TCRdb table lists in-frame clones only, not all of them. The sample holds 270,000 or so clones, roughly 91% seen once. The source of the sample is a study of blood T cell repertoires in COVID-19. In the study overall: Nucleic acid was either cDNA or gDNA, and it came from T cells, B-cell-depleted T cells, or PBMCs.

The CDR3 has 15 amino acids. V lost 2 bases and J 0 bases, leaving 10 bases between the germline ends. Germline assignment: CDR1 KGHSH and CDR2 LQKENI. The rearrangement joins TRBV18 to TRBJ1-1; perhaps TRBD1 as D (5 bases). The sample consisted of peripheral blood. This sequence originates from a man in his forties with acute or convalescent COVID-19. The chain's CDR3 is CASSPDVTVNTEAFF. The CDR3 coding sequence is TGTGCCAGCTCACCAGACGTGACAGTGAACACTGAAGCTTTCTTT.